The rows below give T cell receptor beta chains drawn from one sample of a study of blood T cell repertoires in COVID-19. Sequencing was performed with immunoSEQ multiplex PCR; in TCRdb, only in-frame clones are kept and a portion is missing. Of 250,000 to 350,000 clones listed, roughly 87% are singletons. Sequences were obtained from peripheral blood. These receptors were taken from a woman between 45 and 65 years old who had recovered from COVID-19. Each CDR3 is given with its conserved first and last residue. A D gene is named only where the DNA matches it firmly. Only part of the rows carry a size: once, few, many, or a class if the clone is expanded.

J gene	V gene	D gene	clone size	CDR3 DNA	CDR3 protein
TRBJ1-1	TRBV30	TRBD1	.	TGTGCCTGGAGTCTCTCGACAGGGCGGACTGAAGCTTTCTTT	CAWSLSTGRTEAFF
TRBJ1-2	TRBV5-3	TRBD1	once	TGTGCCAGAAGCTTGGTGGGACAGGGCCGGAGCTACACCTTC	CARSLVGQGRSYTF
TRBJ2-5	TRBV27	TRBD1	.	TGTGCCAGTTCGGACAGGGGATTGGAAGAGACCCAGTACTTC	CASSDRGLEETQYF
TRBJ1-1	TRBV5-5	.	.	TGTGCCAGCAGCTTGCTTCCCGAGCTTATGAACACTGAAGCTTTCTTT	CASSLLPELMNTEAFF
TRBJ2-7	TRBV19	TRBD1	once	TGTGCCAGTAGTATCCTGGGACAGGGGAAAACCTACGAGCAGTACTTC	CASSILGQGKTYEQYF
TRBJ1-6	TRBV2	.	.	TGTGGGGGAGGTGGGGGACCTGATTCACCCCTCCACTTT	CGGGGGPDSPLHF
TRBJ2-3	TRBV10-3	TRBD1	.	TGTGCCATCAGTGAGTCCGTCGGGACAGGGGGCACAGATACGCAGTATTTT	CAISESVGTGGTDTQYF
TRBJ2-3	TRBV7-3	.	.	TGTGCCAGCAGCTTCCGCCCCTCTAACACAGATACGCAGTATTTT	CASSFRPSNTDTQYF
TRBJ2-4	TRBV13	TRBD1	.	TGTGCCAGCAGCTTAGTCGGGGACAGAAAAATAGCCAAAAACATTCAGTACTTC	CASSLVGDRKIAKNIQYF
TRBJ1-1	TRBV5-4	.	.	TGTGCCAGCAGTTTAGGCTACAGGTATGTCTTT	CASSLGYRYVF
TRBJ2-3	TRBV7-9	.	.	TGTGCCAGCACCCTAGGGGGGGGGCAGTCAGATACGCAGTATTTT	CASTLGGGQSDTQYF
TRBJ2-1	TRBV29-1	.	.	TGCAGCGTGGCGGCCCACAGGATCTTC	CSVAAHRIF
TRBJ1-2	TRBV13	TRBD1	.	TGTGCCAGCAGCGTGGACAGGGTGAATGGCTACACCTTC	CASSVDRVNGYTF
TRBJ1-4	TRBV19	.	.	TGTGCCAGTAGCTCGGACAGACTTAATGAAAAACTGTTTTTT	CASSSDRLNEKLFF
TRBJ2-3	TRBV28	.	.	TGTGCCAGCAGTTCAATCACAGATACGCAGTATTTT	CASSSITDTQYF
TRBJ2-2	TRBV7-3	TRBD1	.	TGTGCCAGCGGGACAGGGTTGCCCGGGGAGCTGTTTTTT	CASGTGLPGELFF
TRBJ2-4	TRBV19	.	.	TGTGCCAGTAGACAACCGTTAAGGGGCTCCAAAAACATTCAGTACTTC	CASRQPLRGSKNIQYF
TRBJ1-1	TRBV3-1/TRBV3-2	.	.	TGTGCCAGCAGCCTCGCAGGGAACACTGAAGCTTTCTTT	CASSLAGNTEAFF
TRBJ1-1	TRBV5-1	TRBD1	.	TGCGCCAGCAGCTCCATGACAGGGGAGGCAGGGGGAGCTTTCTTT	CASSSMTGEAGGAFF
TRBJ1-2	TRBV7-2	TRBD1	.	TGTGCCAGCAGCTTCAGGGGGCGGTCAGACTATGGCTACACCTTC	CASSFRGRSDYGYTF
TRBJ2-1	TRBV19	.	.	TGTGCCAGTACCTCGATGTGGGGAGTCAACAATGAGCAGTTCTTC	CASTSMWGVNNEQFF
TRBJ1-5	TRBV18	TRBD1	.	TGTGCCAGCTCGGCTCAGGGGGGTCAGCCCCAGCATTTT	CASSAQGGQPQHF
TRBJ1-3	TRBV6-5	TRBD1	few	TGTGCCAGCAGTTACTCACAGGGGTACGCGGGAAACACCATATATTTT	CASSYSQGYAGNTIYF
TRBJ2-7	TRBV7-9	TRBD2	.	TGTGCCAGCAGCCCTTTAGCGGGGGCCTCCTACGAGCAGTACTTC	CASSPLAGASYEQYF
TRBJ2-7	TRBV9	TRBD1	.	TGTGCCAGCAGCCCTAAAGGACAGGTCTACGAGCAGTACTTC	CASSPKGQVYEQYF
TRBJ2-6	TRBV19	.	.	TGTGCCAGCCTTCCCTATGGGGCCAACGTCCTGACTTTC	CASLPYGANVLTF
TRBJ2-7	TRBV4-1	TRBD2	.	TGCGCCAGCAGCCAAGATCCAGCGGGGAGCTCCTACGAGCAGTACTTC	CASSQDPAGSSYEQYF
TRBJ1-5	TRBV28	.	.	TGTGCCAGCAGTTTACTGGGCGGGTTGGTAACCAATCAGCCCCAGCATTTT	CASSLLGGLVTNQPQHF
TRBJ1-2	TRBV9	TRBD1	.	TGTGCCAGCAGCCCGCCGGGACAGGTATATGGCTACACCTTC	CASSPPGQVYGYTF
TRBJ1-2	TRBV18	TRBD1	.	TGTGCCAGCTCACCGTGGGACAGGGGACTCCGTAACTATGGCTACACCTTC	CASSPWDRGLRNYGYTF
TRBJ2-5	TRBV27	.	.	TGTGCCAGCAGTCCCCGGAGAGGGCGAGAGACCCAGTACTTC	CASSPRRGRETQYF
TRBJ2-3	TRBV30	TRBD2	.	TGTGCCTGTCCGGCGGGGGGCGGCGATACGCAGTATTTT	CACPAGGGDTQYF
TRBJ1-5	TRBV28	TRBD1	.	TGTGCCAGCAGTCATGGGACAGAGTATAGCAATCAGCCCCAGCATTTT	CASSHGTEYSNQPQHF
TRBJ2-1	TRBV6-4	TRBD2	.	TGTGCCAGCAGTGACGAGTTTGGACTAGCCCTCGTAGGGGAGCAGTTCTTC	CASSDEFGLALVGEQFF
TRBJ1-1	TRBV7-9	.	many	TGTGCCAGCAGCTTAACTGACAGCACTGAAGCTTTCTTT	CASSLTDSTEAFF
TRBJ2-3	TRBV19	TRBD2	.	TGTGCCAGTAGTTCCCCCGGGACTAGCGGGAGTCTCCCTATCACAGATACGCAGTATTTT	CASSSPGTSGSLPITDTQYF
TRBJ2-7	TRBV5-6	.	.	TGTGCCAGCAGCTTGAGACAGGTCTCCTACGAGCAGTACTTC	CASSLRQVSYEQYF
TRBJ1-5	TRBV5-5	.	few	TGTGCCAGCAGCCGGTCAGGGGAATATAGCAATCAGCCCCAGCATTTT	CASSRSGEYSNQPQHF
TRBJ1-3	TRBV19	.	.	TGTGCCAGTGAAATGAGGTACCTCTCTGGAAACACCATATATTTT	CASEMRYLSGNTIYF
TRBJ1-5	TRBV25-1	.	.	TGTGCCAGCAGCAACAGGGATGGCCAGCCCCAGCATTTT	CASSNRDGQPQHF
TRBJ2-1	TRBV5-5	TRBD2	.	TGTGCCAGCAGCTTAGCGTGGGGGGGTAGCGATGAGCAGTTCTTC	CASSLAWGGSDEQFF
TRBJ1-1	TRBV2	TRBD1	once	TGTGCCAGCAGCCCCGGGACAGCACGGATGAACACTGAAGCTTTCTTT	CASSPGTARMNTEAFF
TRBJ1-2	TRBV7-9	TRBD1	.	TGTGCCAGCAGCGTCGACAGGGTTCAAGGCTACACCTTC	CASSVDRVQGYTF
TRBJ1-2	TRBV27	TRBD1	.	TGTGCCAGCAGATCCGCTCGACAGGGATCTGGCTACACCTTC	CASRSARQGSGYTF
TRBJ1-1	TRBV7-8	.	.	TGTGCCTATTTTGAGAGCACTTCGAACACTGAAGCTTTCTTT	CAYFESTSNTEAFF